The entry that follows covers one T cell receptor (beta chain) sequence. What it binds is unknown. The data originate from a study of siplizumab effects on memory and regulatory T cells. Study results and limitations: The mean Treg-derived percentage of mappable alloreactive CD4+ clones was 60% to 70% with siplizumab compared with roughly 30% in controls. Researchers did not confirm the suppressive function of proliferating Tregs from siplizumab cultures. Naive T cells looked more diverse than memory cells and looked like major alloresponse contributors.

Assay used: immunoSEQ multiplex PCR; TCRdb lists only in-frame clones, some missing. Among about 100,000 clones, around nine tenths were seen once, and the ten largest hold 12%. Germline V gene lookup returns CDR1 SQVTM and CDR2 ANQGSEA. This CDR3 is built from 12 residues. The germline V and J ends were trimmed by 6 bases and 4 bases, with 10 bases remaining between them. This TCR derives from a human donor in good health. The gene calls are TRBV29-1 and TRBJ1-5; D is undetermined. Sequenced: non-Treg CD4+ T cells sorted from blood. The CDR3 coding sequence is TGCAGCGTGACCGGGTCTAATCAGCCCCAGCATTTT. This translates into CSVTGSNQPQHF.